The source of this TCR beta chain is a study of cytomegalovirus exposure and HLA in healthy donors. PCR used 60 Vbeta primers and 13 Jbeta primers. Sequenced by immunoSEQ multiplex PCR; TCRdb stores in-frame clones only, minus some. Of 150,000 to 200,000 clones listed, roughly 80% are singletons. Germline values: CDR1 SGHRS, CDR2 YFSETQ. Trimming stripped 4 bases from V and 2 bases from J, with 9 bases between. The CDR3 sequence is 13 residues long. General observations from the study: Reports credit the classifier with highly specific, highly sensitive diagnosis of cytomegalovirus status. Most TCR sequences were rare, but some public TCRs occurred in many donors. Within a later analysis, the majority of CMV-associated TCR beta chains appeared HLA-restricted. As immune exposure information, only CMV serostatus was available.

Of note for this clone: Its antigen is undetermined.

What was sequenced was PBMCs. This receptor was obtained from a woman younger than 45 in good health and CMV-seropositive. The rearrangement links TRBV5-1 to TRBJ1-2; TRBD1 is a possible D gene (6 bases). DNA of the CDR3: TGCGCCAGCAGCCCAGGGGAGAACTATGGCTACACCTTC. This codes for CASSPGENYGYTF.